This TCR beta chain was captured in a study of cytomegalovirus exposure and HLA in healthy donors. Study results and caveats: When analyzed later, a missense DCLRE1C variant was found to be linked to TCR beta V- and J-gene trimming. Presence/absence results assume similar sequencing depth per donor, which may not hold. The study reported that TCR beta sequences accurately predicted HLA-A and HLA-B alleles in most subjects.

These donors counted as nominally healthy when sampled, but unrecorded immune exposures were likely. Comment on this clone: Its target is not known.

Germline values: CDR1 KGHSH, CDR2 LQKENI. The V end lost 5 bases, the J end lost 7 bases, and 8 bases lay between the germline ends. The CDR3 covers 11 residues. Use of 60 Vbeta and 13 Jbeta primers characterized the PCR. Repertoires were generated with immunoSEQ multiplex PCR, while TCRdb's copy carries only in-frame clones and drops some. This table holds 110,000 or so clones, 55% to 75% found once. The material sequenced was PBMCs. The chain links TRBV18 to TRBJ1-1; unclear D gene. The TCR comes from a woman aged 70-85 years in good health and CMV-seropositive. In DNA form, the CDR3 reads TGTGCCAGCTCAGAGGTCGGTGAAGCTTTCTTT. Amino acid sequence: CASSEVGEAFF.